Listed here are 4 T cell receptor beta chains from one sample, sequenced in a study of response to subunit inactivated influenza vaccine. In TCRdb, the RT-PCR reads were re-called with MiXCR into one record per CDR3 protein. The table records more than 450,000 distinct CDR3 sequences, roughly 10% of them present only once. Sample: PBMCs from blood, taken on the day of vaccination. These receptors came from a man aged 45-65 years who received an inactivated influenza vaccine.

The chain joins TRBV10-2 to TRBJ1-1; D unclear. The CDR3 consists of 15 residues. Germline V CDR1 and CDR2: WSHSY, SAAADI. The V end lost 0 bases, the J end lost 4 bases, and 12 bases lay between the germline ends. The CDR3 DNA follows: TGCGCCAGCAGTGAGTCCGCGGGGAGCGGCACTGAAGCTTTCTTT. Protein sequence: CASSESAGSGTEAFF.

This clonotype came up a few times. The chain employs TRBV6-5 and TRBJ2-1; the match to TRBD2 covers 7 bases. Germline V gene lookup returns CDR1 MNHEY and CDR2 SVGAGI. This CDR3 region has 10 residues. CDR3 nucleotide sequence: TGTGTGGGGGGGGGTCCGGAGCAGTTCTTC. This encodes CVGGGPEQFF.

This clonotype showed up just a few times. This chain connects TRBV6-6 to TRBJ2-5, with 7 nucleotides matching TRBD2. With V trimmed by 6 bases and J by 7 bases, 8 bases remained unmatched. There are 13 residues in the CDR3. Germline values: CDR1 MNHNY, CDR2 SVGAGI (reference sequence). In nucleotides, the CDR3 is TGTGCCAGCAGGAGCGGGGAGTCAGTGACCCAGTACTTC. Translation: CASRSGESVTQYF.

A remark on this clonotype: A much larger clone differs by one base, so this may be a read error. The chain uses TRBV7-8 and TRBJ2-7; D tentatively fits TRBD1 or TRBD2 (5 bases each). The CDR3 sequence is 15 residues long. The germline CDR1 and CDR2 sequences are SGHVS and FQNEAQ. The germline V and J ends were trimmed by 5 bases and 2 bases, with 16 bases remaining between them. CDR3 loop: CASSDLQWDPYEQYF. In nucleotides, the CDR3 is TGTGCCAGCAGCGACCTACAGTGGGACCCCTACGAGCAGTACTTC.